This section outlines one TCR beta chain sequence together with its context. What it binds is unknown. Library input was about 2.2 micrograms of DNA from cryopreserved PBMCs. This sample was taken from a study of cytotoxic CD8 clonotypes in ibrutinib-treated CLL. In the study overall: Among responders, some 25 were partial and 2 complete; after median around 68 months, about 15 stayed remitted and some 12 progressed.

Depth targeted 1 in 200,000 to 1 in 1 million T cells, averaging around 10x coverage per clonotype. Assay: immunoSEQ multiplex PCR; the TCRdb copy retains only in-frame clones and omits some. Of over 100,000 clones in the sample, roughly 85% were seen once. Study-wide points: Clonality, elevated at ibrutinib response, dropped back toward baseline at progression.

The sequence came from a human donor with chronic lymphocytic leukemia. Sequencing used PBMCs, obtained after 24 months of ibrutinib treatment.

CDR3 nucleotides: TGTGCCAGCAGACGGGACAGGGCTGATACGCAGTATTTT. The encoded protein is CASRRDRADTQYF. V usage is TRBV6-5 and J usage is TRBJ2-3; 9 nucleotides agree with TRBD1. CDR1 MNHEY and CDR2 SVGAGI come from the germline V gene. Germline trimming cut 6 bases from V and 6 bases from J; bases unmatched to any gene: 4. The CDR3 consists of 13 residues.